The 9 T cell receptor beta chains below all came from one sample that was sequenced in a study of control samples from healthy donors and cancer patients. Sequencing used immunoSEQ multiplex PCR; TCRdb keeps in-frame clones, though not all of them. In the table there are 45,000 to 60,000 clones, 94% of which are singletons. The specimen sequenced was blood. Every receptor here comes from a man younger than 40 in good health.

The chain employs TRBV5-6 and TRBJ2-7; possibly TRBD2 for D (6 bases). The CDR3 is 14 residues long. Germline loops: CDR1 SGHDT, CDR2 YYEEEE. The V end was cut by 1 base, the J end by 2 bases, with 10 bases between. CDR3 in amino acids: CASSLWSGAYEQYF. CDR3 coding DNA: TGTGCCAGCAGCTTGTGGTCGGGGGCCTACGAGCAGTACTTC.

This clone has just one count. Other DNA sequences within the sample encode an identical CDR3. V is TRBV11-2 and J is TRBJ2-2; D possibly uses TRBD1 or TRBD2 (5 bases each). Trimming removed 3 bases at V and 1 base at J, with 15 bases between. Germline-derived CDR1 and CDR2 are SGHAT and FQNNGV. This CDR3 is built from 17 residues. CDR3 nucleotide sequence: TGTGCCAGCAGCTTTTTTATCAGGGAGAGGAACACCGGGGAGCTGTTTTTT. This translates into CASSFFIRERNTGELFF.

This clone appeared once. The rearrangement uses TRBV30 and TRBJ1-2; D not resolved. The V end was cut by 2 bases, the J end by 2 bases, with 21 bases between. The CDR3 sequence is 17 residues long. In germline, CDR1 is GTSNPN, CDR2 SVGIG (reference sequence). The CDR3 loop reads CAWSSSYTGIVNYGYTF. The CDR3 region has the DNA TGTGCCTGGAGTAGCTCGTACACCGGGATCGTGAACTATGGCTACACCTTC.

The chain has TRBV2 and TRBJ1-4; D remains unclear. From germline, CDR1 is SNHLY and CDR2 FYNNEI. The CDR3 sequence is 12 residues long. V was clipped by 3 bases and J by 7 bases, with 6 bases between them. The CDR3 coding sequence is TGTGCCAGCAGTGATACAAGTGAAAAACTGTTTTTT. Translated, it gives CASSDTSEKLFF.

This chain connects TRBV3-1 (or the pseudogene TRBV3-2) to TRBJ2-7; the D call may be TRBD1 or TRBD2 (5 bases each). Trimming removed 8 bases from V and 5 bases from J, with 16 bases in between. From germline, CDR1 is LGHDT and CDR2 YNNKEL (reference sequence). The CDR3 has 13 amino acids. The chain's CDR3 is CASAPGPPDEQYF. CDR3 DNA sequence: TGTGCCAGCGCACCGGGACCGCCGGACGAGCAGTACTTC.

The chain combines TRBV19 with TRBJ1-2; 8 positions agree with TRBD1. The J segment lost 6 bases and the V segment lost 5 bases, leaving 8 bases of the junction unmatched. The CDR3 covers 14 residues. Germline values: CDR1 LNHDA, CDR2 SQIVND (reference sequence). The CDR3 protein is CASSSLQGVDGYTF. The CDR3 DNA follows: TGTGCCAGTAGTTCTCTACAGGGGGTAGATGGCTACACCTTC.

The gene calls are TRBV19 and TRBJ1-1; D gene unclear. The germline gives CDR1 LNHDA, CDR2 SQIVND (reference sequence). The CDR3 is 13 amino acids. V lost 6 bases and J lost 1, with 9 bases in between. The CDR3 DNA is TGTGCCAGTAGCGGCCAGAAGAACACTGAAGCTTTCTTT. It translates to CASSGQKNTEAFF.

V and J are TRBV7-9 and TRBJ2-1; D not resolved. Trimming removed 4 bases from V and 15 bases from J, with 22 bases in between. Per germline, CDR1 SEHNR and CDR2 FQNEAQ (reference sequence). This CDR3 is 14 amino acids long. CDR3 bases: TGTGCCAGCAGCTACCCCAAAACCCTAGTTCAGGTGTTCTTC. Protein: CASSYPKTLVQVFF.

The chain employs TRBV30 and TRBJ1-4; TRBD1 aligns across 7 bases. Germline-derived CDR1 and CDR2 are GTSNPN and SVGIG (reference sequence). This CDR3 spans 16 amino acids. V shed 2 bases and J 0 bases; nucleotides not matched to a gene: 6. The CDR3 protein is CAWSPGTASTNEKLFF. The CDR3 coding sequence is TGTGCCTGGAGTCCTGGGACAGCTTCAACTAATGAAAAACTGTTTTTT.